The source of this T cell receptor beta chain is a study of type 1 and type 2 diabetes patients. This clonotype was seen more than once but under ten times. Amplification started from genomic DNA. Amplification of the beta chain CDR3 used 30 forward and 13 reverse multiplex primers. Via MiXCR, TCRdb re-called the multiplex PCR reads, giving one row per CDR3 protein. The table shows around 300,000 distinct CDR3 sequences, with 45% to 60% occurring only once. The CDR3 totals 17 residues. CDR1 is MNHNY and CDR2 is SVGAGI in the germline V gene (reference sequence). The junction had 6 bases not matched to a gene; V was cut back by 5 bases and J by 1 base.

V is TRBV6-6 and J is TRBJ2-7, with 15 nucleotides matching TRBD2. This clonotype was obtained from a man between 18 and 29 years old with type 2 diabetes. Sequenced: peripheral blood mononuclear cells (PBMCs). The CDR3 DNA reads as TGTGCCAGCAGTAGGACTAGCGGGAGGGCCGTTTCCTACGAGCAGTACTTC. Translating it yields CASSRTSGRAVSYEQYF.